This TCR beta chain was obtained from a study of blood T cell repertoires in COVID-19. The assay was immunoSEQ multiplex PCR, and TCRdb's table has in-frame clones only and misses some. The sample contains under 500,000 clones, approximately 90% of which appear only once. V lost 5 bases and J lost 6; bases outside the gene matches: 3. CDR1 SGHNT and CDR2 YENEEA come from the germline V gene. The CDR3 totals 12 residues. Sequencing was carried out using PBMCs or T cells enriched from blood (not recorded which). The chain employs TRBV11-3 and TRBJ1-1; 7 bases align to TRBD1. The sequence came from a woman younger than 35 with acute COVID-19. CDR3 protein: CASSLQGAEAFF. The CDR3 nucleotides are TGTGCCAGCAGCCTTCAGGGGGCTGAAGCTTTCTTT.